Shown below are 9 T cell receptor beta chains from a single sample sequenced in a study of T cells in Graves' hyperthyroidism and ophthalmopathy (dated by TCRdb to about 2019). Library preparation was by multiplex PCR. Sequencing relied on an Illumina HiSeq 2000. The TCR beta CDR3 regions were amplified from RNA transcripts. For the first round of RT-PCR on the TCR CDR3, the HTBI primer set was used together with the Qiagen OneStep RT-PCR kit. The public reads were reprocessed in TCRdb via fastp at Q25 and MiXCR, keeping in-frame beta chains. Every distinct CDR3 protein forms one entry, paired with its most common genes and DNA. This sample lists 450,000 to 650,000 distinct CDR3 sequences; less than 25% were detected once. 26% of the sample is held by the ten biggest clonotypes. Sequenced: blood. The receptors derive from a man younger than 35 with Graves' hyperthyroidism.

The table lists this clonotype with many counts. The chain carries TRBV2 and TRBJ1-1; no definite D call. Trimming pared 11 bases from V and 4 bases from J, leaving 14 bases between. Per germline, CDR1 SNHLY and CDR2 FYNNEI. The CDR3 is 12 residues long. The CDR3 loop reads CAGRISGTEAFF. Here the CDR3 DNA reads TGTGCCGGACGGATTAGCGGCACTGAAGCTTTCTTT.

This clonotype was counted many times. The rearrangement joins TRBV2 to TRBJ1-2; 9 bases map to TRBD1. The J segment lost 5 bases and the V segment lost 6 bases, leaving 10 bases of the junction unmatched. This CDR3 contains 15 residues. Germline values: CDR1 SNHLY, CDR2 FYNNEI. For the CDR3, the DNA is TGTGCCAGCAGGCCCCGGGACAGGGTTACGTATGGCTACACCTTC. Translation gives CASRPRDRVTYGYTF.

This clonotype was recorded many times. This chain joins TRBV5-4 and TRBJ2-7; D unresolved. Germline lookup yields CDR1 SGHNT and CDR2 YYREEE (reference sequence). The CDR3 is 11 residues long. V was pared by 4 bases and J by 7 bases, with 9 bases between. CDR3 nucleotides: TGTGCCAGCAGCCGCTCGGAAGAGCAGTACTTC. As protein: CASSRSEEQYF.

The chain joins TRBV28 to TRBJ2-2, with D uncertain. Germline V lookup: CDR1 MDHEN, CDR2 SYDVKM. V dropped 7 bases and J dropped 2 bases, with 14 bases sitting between them. The CDR3 length is 15 residues. CDR3 in amino acids: CASTPTGRNTGELFF. As DNA, the CDR3 is TGTGCCAGCACCCCCACCGGACGAAACACCGGGGAGCTGTTTTTT.

This clonotype appeared a few times. This rearrangement joins TRBV10-1 to TRBJ1-6, with 10 bases matching TRBD1. The V gene end was trimmed by 7 bases and the J gene end by 6 bases; junction bases not matched to a gene: 6. The CDR3 contains 15 residues. Germline V gene lookup returns CDR1 WNHNN and CDR2 SYGVQD (reference sequence). The CDR3 reads CASTHRDRGNSPLHF. CDR3 nucleotide sequence: TGCGCCAGCACCCACCGGGACAGGGGTAATTCACCCCTCCACTTT.

This clonotype was detected only a few times. The chain links TRBV4-1 to TRBJ1-1; perhaps TRBD1 as D (6 bases). Trimming took 0 bases from V and 11 from J, leaving 19 bases between them. Germline CDR1 reads MGHRA; CDR2 reads YSYEKL. CDR3 length: 15 residues. In nucleotides, the CDR3 is TGCGCCAGCAGCCAAGATAGGCCCCAGGGGCGTGGGGCTTTCTTT. The encoded protein is CASSQDRPQGRGAFF.

There are many counts of this clonotype. The chain links TRBV6-5 to TRBJ1-1, with a tentative D call TRBD1 (6 bases). From germline, CDR1 is MNHEY and CDR2 SVGAGI. This CDR3 has 15 amino acids. Trimming shortened V by 0 bases and J by 6 bases, and 14 bases separated the two germline ends. CDR3 residues: CASSYSGGAGAEAFF. CDR3 sequence (DNA): TGTGCCAGCAGTTACTCGGGGGGGGCTGGAGCTGAAGCTTTCTTT.

The chain joins TRBV7-8 to TRBJ2-5; the D is unclear. Per the germline V gene, CDR1 is SGHVS and CDR2 is FQNEAQ. Trimming removed 1 base from V and 3 bases from J, with 6 bases in between. The CDR3 sequence is 13 residues long. This chain's CDR3 is CASSLEGKETQYF. CDR3 DNA: TGTGCCAGCAGCTTAGAGGGCAAAGAGACCCAGTACTTC.

This clonotype was counted between two and nine times. The chain employs TRBV20-1 and TRBJ1-2; no clear D. The CDR3 is 12 residues long. V lost 4 bases to trimming and J lost 4 bases, with 10 bases between them. Germline CDR1 DFQATT, CDR2 SNEGSKA (reference sequence). CDR3 nucleotides: TGCAGTGCTACATCGCAGATCTATGGCTACACCTTC. This gives the protein CSATSQIYGYTF.